These T cell receptor beta chains were read from a single sample in a study of shared clonotypes between healthy human individuals. Some clones are missing from TCRdb's copy, which holds only in-frame ones; the method was immunoSEQ multiplex PCR. Among 2 million or so clones, 85% to 95% were seen once, and the ten largest hold more than 0.1%. Material for sequencing was naive CD4+ T cells sorted from blood. Receptor source: a man aged 18 to 35 in good health. The CDR3 runs from the conserved cysteine through the conserved F or W. The D gene is left open where the match is weak. Where a row states a size, it is once, few, many or the class of an expanded clone; other rows omit it.

abundance: NA
d_gene: NA
j_gene: TRBJ2-1
v_gene: TRBV7-9
CDR3nt: TGTGCCAGCAGCTTAGCTGGCGGGGGCCTCAAGGAGTTCTTC
CDR3aa: CASSLAGGGLKEFF

abundance: NA
d_gene: NA
j_gene: TRBJ2-6
v_gene: TRBV10-3
CDR3nt: TGTGCCATCAGTGAGCCGACGGGCTCTGGGGCCAACGTCCTGACTTTC
CDR3aa: CAISEPTGSGANVLTF

abundance: NA
d_gene: NA
j_gene: TRBJ1-1
v_gene: TRBV5-1
CDR3nt: TGCGCCAGCAGCTTGAGGGACGACACTGAAGCTTTCTTT
CDR3aa: CASSLRDDTEAFF

abundance: NA
d_gene: TRBD2
j_gene: TRBJ2-7
v_gene: TRBV11-2
CDR3nt: TGTGCCAGCAGCTTATCTAGCGGGGCCTACGAGCAGTACTTC
CDR3aa: CASSLSSGAYEQYF

abundance: NA
d_gene: NA
j_gene: TRBJ1-6
v_gene: TRBV9
CDR3nt: TGTGCCAGCAGTTTCGGGTCCGGGGAATATAATTCACCCCTCCACTTT
CDR3aa: CASSFGSGEYNSPLHF

abundance: NA
d_gene: NA
j_gene: TRBJ2-4
v_gene: TRBV5-8
CDR3nt: TGTGCCAGCAGCTTGGATGGGGGAATAGCCAAAAACATTCAGTACTTC
CDR3aa: CASSLDGGIAKNIQYF

abundance: NA
d_gene: TRBD1
j_gene: TRBJ1-5
v_gene: TRBV28
CDR3nt: TGTGCCAGCGACAGGGCCCATCAGCCCCAGCATTTT
CDR3aa: CASDRAHQPQHF

abundance: NA
d_gene: NA
j_gene: TRBJ2-3
v_gene: TRBV20-1
CDR3nt: TGCAGTGCCCGGGGAGATACGCAGTATTTT
CDR3aa: CSARGDTQYF

abundance: NA
d_gene: TRBD1
j_gene: TRBJ1-1
v_gene: TRBV7-2
CDR3nt: TGTGCCAGCAGCCGAGACAGGGTTAACACTGAAGCTTTCTTT
CDR3aa: CASSRDRVNTEAFF

abundance: NA
d_gene: NA
j_gene: TRBJ1-1
v_gene: TRBV5-1
CDR3nt: TGCGCCAGCAGCCCCCTGGGGGGAGGGATGAACACTGAAGCTTTCTTT
CDR3aa: CASSPLGGGMNTEAFF

abundance: NA
d_gene: TRBD1
j_gene: TRBJ1-6
v_gene: TRBV2
CDR3nt: TGTGCCAGCAGGACAGGGGGGGCGGATAATTCACCCCTCCACTTT
CDR3aa: CASRTGGADNSPLHF

abundance: NA
d_gene: NA
j_gene: TRBJ1-6
v_gene: TRBV6-5
CDR3nt: TGTGCCAGCAGTTACGGGGTGTCACCCCTCCACTTT
CDR3aa: CASSYGVSPLHF

abundance: NA
d_gene: NA
j_gene: TRBJ1-2
v_gene: TRBV11-2
CDR3nt: TGTGCCAGCAGCCCCAGAAGCGGGAATGGCTACACCTTC
CDR3aa: CASSPRSGNGYTF

abundance: NA
d_gene: NA
j_gene: TRBJ2-4
v_gene: TRBV7-9
CDR3nt: TGTGCCAGCAGCTTAGCGCAGGGGGGAAACATTCAGTACTTC
CDR3aa: CASSLAQGGNIQYF

abundance: NA
d_gene: TRBD1
j_gene: TRBJ2-1
v_gene: TRBV7-9
CDR3nt: TGTGCCAGCAGCTTCGAACCTTGGACAGGGAGGAATGAGCAGTTCTTC
CDR3aa: CASSFEPWTGRNEQFF

abundance: NA
d_gene: NA
j_gene: TRBJ2-2
v_gene: TRBV4-3
CDR3nt: TGCGCCAGCAGCCGCACTAGTCTTGCCGGGGAGCTGTTTTTT
CDR3aa: CASSRTSLAGELFF

abundance: once
d_gene: NA
j_gene: TRBJ1-4
v_gene: TRBV30
CDR3nt: TGTGCCTGGGGAGAAGGGAAAACGGGTGAAAAACTGTTTTTT
CDR3aa: CAWGEGKTGEKLFF

abundance: NA
d_gene: TRBD1
j_gene: TRBJ2-7
v_gene: TRBV5-1
CDR3nt: TGCGCCAGCAGCTTGGGGTCGGTTGGACAGGGGGTTTCCTACGAGCAGTACTTC
CDR3aa: CASSLGSVGQGVSYEQYF

abundance: NA
d_gene: TRBD2
j_gene: TRBJ2-5
v_gene: TRBV6-5
CDR3nt: TGTGCCAGCTCCCGGGGGGTCCAAGAGACCCAGTACTTC
CDR3aa: CASSRGVQETQYF

abundance: NA
d_gene: NA
j_gene: TRBJ2-2
v_gene: TRBV6-1
CDR3nt: TGTGCCAGCAAGACCGTGAACACCGGGGAGCTGTTTTTT
CDR3aa: CASKTVNTGELFF

abundance: NA
d_gene: TRBD1
j_gene: TRBJ2-1
v_gene: TRBV7-8
CDR3nt: TGTGCCAGCAGCTCTCGGGACAGAGCTTTCTTC
CDR3aa: CASSSRDRAFF

abundance: NA
d_gene: NA
j_gene: TRBJ2-1
v_gene: TRBV6-1
CDR3nt: TGTGCCAGCAGTGAGAGCTCCAAGCAGTTCTTC
CDR3aa: CASSESSKQFF

abundance: NA
d_gene: NA
j_gene: TRBJ1-2
v_gene: TRBV10-3
CDR3nt: TGTGCCATCAGTGGTAACGAGGAGGGTGGCTACACCTTC
CDR3aa: CAISGNEEGGYTF

abundance: NA
d_gene: NA
j_gene: TRBJ2-5
v_gene: TRBV18
CDR3nt: TGTGCCAGCTCACCACCGGAGACATTGGAGACCCAGTACTTC
CDR3aa: CASSPPETLETQYF

abundance: NA
d_gene: NA
j_gene: TRBJ2-3
v_gene: TRBV6-1
CDR3nt: TGTGCCAGCAGTGTGGAACTTATGGGCACAGATACGCAGTATTTT
CDR3aa: CASSVELMGTDTQYF

abundance: NA
d_gene: NA
j_gene: TRBJ1-5
v_gene: TRBV18
CDR3nt: TGTGCCAGCTCACTCAATCAACGTAGCAATCAGCCCCAGCATTTT
CDR3aa: CASSLNQRSNQPQHF

abundance: NA
d_gene: NA
j_gene: TRBJ1-1
v_gene: TRBV29-1
CDR3nt: TGCAGCGTTGCTAGTGGGGAAAGGAACACTGAAGCTTTCTTT
CDR3aa: CSVASGERNTEAFF

abundance: NA
d_gene: NA
j_gene: TRBJ2-3
v_gene: TRBV2
CDR3nt: TGTGCCAGAAGACAAGGGGAAGAGGATACGCAGTATTTT
CDR3aa: CARRQGEEDTQYF

abundance: NA
d_gene: NA
j_gene: TRBJ2-2
v_gene: TRBV27
CDR3nt: TGTGCCAGCAGTTTGGGGAACAGGGACACCGGGGAGCTGTTTTTT
CDR3aa: CASSLGNRDTGELFF

abundance: once
d_gene: TRBD2
j_gene: TRBJ2-3
v_gene: TRBV27
CDR3nt: TGTGCCAGCAGCCGAGCGGGAGGGACAGATACGCAGTATTTT
CDR3aa: CASSRAGGTDTQYF

abundance: NA
d_gene: TRBD1
j_gene: TRBJ1-1
v_gene: TRBV5-6
CDR3nt: TGTGCCAGCAGCTTATACAGGGGGCTAGTTACTGAAGCTTTCTTT
CDR3aa: CASSLYRGLVTEAFF

abundance: NA
d_gene: TRBD2
j_gene: TRBJ2-1
v_gene: TRBV2
CDR3nt: TGTGCCACCGGACTAGCGGGCTTCAATGAGCAGTTCTTC
CDR3aa: CATGLAGFNEQFF

abundance: NA
d_gene: NA
j_gene: TRBJ1-2
v_gene: TRBV27
CDR3nt: TGTGCCAGCAGCTCTATCGGGACGGACTATGGCTACACCTTC
CDR3aa: CASSSIGTDYGYTF

abundance: once
d_gene: NA
j_gene: TRBJ1-4
v_gene: TRBV28
CDR3nt: TGTGCCAGCAGTTTGGCCGGGACTAATGAAAAACTGTTTTTT
CDR3aa: CASSLAGTNEKLFF

abundance: NA
d_gene: NA
j_gene: TRBJ2-7
v_gene: TRBV5-1
CDR3nt: TGCGCCAGCAGCACCGACACAGGCTCGAGGGTGGAGCAGTACTTC
CDR3aa: CASSTDTGSRVEQYF

abundance: NA
d_gene: TRBD1
j_gene: TRBJ1-2
v_gene: TRBV9
CDR3nt: TGTGCCAGCAGCGAACCGGGGACAGGCATATTCTATGGCTACACCTTC
CDR3aa: CASSEPGTGIFYGYTF

abundance: NA
d_gene: TRBD1
j_gene: TRBJ1-5
v_gene: TRBV7-8
CDR3nt: TGTGCCAGCAGCTTAGCGAGACAGGGGCCTCTGGAGCAGCCCCAGCATTTT
CDR3aa: CASSLARQGPLEQPQHF

abundance: once
d_gene: NA
j_gene: TRBJ2-1
v_gene: TRBV4-1
CDR3nt: TGCGCCAGCAGCCAAGTGGGGAAGGACAATGAGCAGTTCTTC
CDR3aa: CASSQVGKDNEQFF

abundance: NA
d_gene: NA
j_gene: TRBJ2-1
v_gene: TRBV30
CDR3nt: TGTGCCTGGAGTGTTTACGGGGGGCGGGACAATGAGCAGTTCTTC
CDR3aa: CAWSVYGGRDNEQFF

abundance: NA
d_gene: TRBD2
j_gene: TRBJ2-1
v_gene: TRBV19
CDR3nt: TGTGCCAGTAGTATCGGCGGGAGGGCCGTCAATGAGCAGTTCTTC
CDR3aa: CASSIGGRAVNEQFF

abundance: once
d_gene: TRBD1
j_gene: TRBJ1-3
v_gene: TRBV6-1
CDR3nt: TGTGCCAGCAGTGAATCTTGGCCCGGGACAGCTGGAAACACCATATATTTT
CDR3aa: CASSESWPGTAGNTIYF

abundance: NA
d_gene: TRBD1
j_gene: TRBJ1-6
v_gene: TRBV6-6
CDR3nt: TGTGCCAGCAGTCCGGGACAGCAAGGGTATTCACCCCTCCACTTT
CDR3aa: CASSPGQQGYSPLHF

abundance: NA
d_gene: TRBD1
j_gene: TRBJ1-5
v_gene: TRBV7-9
CDR3nt: TGTGCCAGCAGCCCAGGGACAGGCAATCAGCCCCAGCATTTT
CDR3aa: CASSPGTGNQPQHF

abundance: NA
d_gene: NA
j_gene: TRBJ2-2
v_gene: TRBV6-5
CDR3nt: TGTGCCAGCAGACTTACAGGGTCCGGGGAGCTGTTTTTT
CDR3aa: CASRLTGSGELFF

abundance: NA
d_gene: NA
j_gene: TRBJ2-1
v_gene: TRBV30
CDR3nt: TGTGCCTGGAGTGGAGGGGGAGTTAGTAAAGCCTACAATGAGCAGTTCTTC
CDR3aa: CAWSGGGVSKAYNEQFF

abundance: NA
d_gene: NA
j_gene: TRBJ2-5
v_gene: TRBV5-6
CDR3nt: TGTGCCAGCAGCACTAGAGGGTCTCCTCAAGAGACCCAGTACTTC
CDR3aa: CASSTRGSPQETQYF

abundance: once
d_gene: NA
j_gene: TRBJ2-2
v_gene: TRBV6-5
CDR3nt: TGTGCCAGCAGTTCTGGGGCCCTTGGATACGGGGAGCTGTTTTTT
CDR3aa: CASSSGALGYGELFF